This record covers a single T cell receptor (beta chain). Which antigen it targets is not known. No base qualities exist here, and no much larger clone lies one base off it. The data were produced on an Illumina NovaSeq 6000. TCR cDNA was synthesized by 5'RACE template switching, through which a universal primer site and unique molecular identifiers were introduced. Priming for cDNA synthesis came from both the TCR alpha and TCR beta constant segments. Libraries were amplified in two PCR steps, with sample barcodes and sequencing adapters added in the second step. Sequencing of libraries was done on Illumina HiSeq 2500 (2x100 bp) or NovaSeq (2x150 bp). In the source study's methods: MIGEC handled demultiplexing of reads and collapsing into UMI consensus sequences, while MiXCR performed V(D)J alignment. Vaccine-responding clonotypes were defined with edgeR using replicate PBMC samples, requiring FDR below 0.01 and a log2 fold change above 5 up to day 15. Each bulk clonotype was labeled CD4 or CD8 based on which sequenced repertoire, CD4 or CD8, contained the clonotype at higher abundance. TCRdb reanalyzed the raw reads on its own, using fastp at Q25 for trimming and MiXCR for clone calling, and kept in-frame beta chains. Records with the same CDR3 protein are collapsed into one entry carrying the most frequent genes and DNA. TCRdb assigned the V and J calls; the authors' analysis was not used. The sample has some 320,000 distinct CDR3 sequences on record, about 4% of them singletons. The ten largest clones add up to just under 25% of the sample.

Per the publication, the treatment or condition label means: live attenuated yellow fever vaccine strain. At each blood-draw timepoint, two biological replicates of bulk PBMCs were obtained. PBMCs were isolated from peripheral blood using a standard Ficoll-Paque protocol. TriZol was used to extract RNA from bulk PBMCs, CD4 and CD8 fractions, and dextramer-positive and dextramer-negative fractions. The sample originates from a study of T cells after yellow fever vaccination (dated by TCRdb to about 2019). General notes on the study: Libraries from fractions with low cell numbers were prepared with the SMART-Seq v4 Ultra Low Input RNA kit. To track T-cell clones before and after primary and booster YFV17D yellow fever vaccination, bulk TCR alpha and beta repertoires were sequenced longitudinally. Two healthy male donors, one aged 18 to 29 and one aged 30 to 40 years, made up the cohort. Blood was drawn at multiple timepoints before and after primary and secondary immunization, with bulk PBMC replicates and cell subsets isolated.

What the study reported, not specific to this receptor: A small share of clonotypes was detected in both CD4 and CD8 compartments, with the overlap likely arising from convergent recombination. FACS-sorted repertoires could contain abundant contaminating clonotypes from the bulk population, so computational filtering was required. Most clones expanded after primary vaccination (around 96% of CD4 and roughly 91% of CD8) were re-detected after the booster, suggesting that broad memory maintenance occurred. Compared with the primary T-cell response, the secondary T-cell response was faster but weaker, reaching its peak on day 5 rather than on day 15. The study included only a couple of donors, which limits how far the findings can be generalized.

V is cut by 2 bases and J by 5 bases, and the space between the germline ends is 18 bases. Sequences MNHEY (CDR1) and SMNVEV (CDR2) are obtained from the germline V gene (reference sequence). The CDR3, from cysteine to phenylalanine, totals 16 residues. Of all the DNA, just the CDR3 is kept, 48 bases in frame from base 1. The starting material was PBMCs, obtained 5 days after the yellow fever booster vaccination. The sequence was obtained from a man younger than 30 who received the YFV17D yellow fever vaccine. The chain is made from TRBV27 and TRBJ1-1; the D segment could be TRBD1, given 6 matching bases. CDR3 sequence: CASSLRSGGRRTEAFF. The sequence in DNA is TGTGCCAGCAGTTTAAGGTCCGGGGGGCGCAGGACTGAAGCTTTCTTT.